The 26 T cell receptor beta chains presented below share a single source sample, sequenced in a study of identical twins. TCRdb independently ran MiXCR on the 5' RACE reads; one entry per CDR3 protein. Of approximately 700,000 distinct CDR3 sequences in the sample, over 5% were seen once. The sequenced material came from naive T cells sorted from blood. These receptors were collected from a man between 18 and 35 years old in good health.

This clonotype was recorded at least ten times. The CDR3 DNA is TGTGCCAGCAGTTGGGGGTCGGGCTTAAGCACAGATACGCAGTATTTT. Amino acids: CASSWGSGLSTDTQYF. V usage is TRBV12-3 or TRBV12-4 and J usage is TRBJ2-3; D possibly matches TRBD1 or TRBD2 (5 bases each). The CDR3 length is 16 residues. Trimming left V 4 bases short and J 0 bases short, with 14 bases between.

The chain carries TRBV24-1 and TRBJ2-7; 10 nucleotides align to TRBD1. Germline assignment: CDR1 KGHDR and CDR2 SFDVKD. There are 15 residues in the CDR3. The ends lost 10 bases at V and 5 bases at J; junction bases unmatched: 13. The CDR3 spells CATSEPGQGTHEQYF. The CDR3 nucleotides read TGTGCCACAAGCGAACCGGGACAGGGGACGCACGAGCAGTACTTC.

This clonotype was found many times. V and J are TRBV29-1 and TRBJ2-1; 7 bases are shared with TRBD1. Germline loops: CDR1 SQVTM, CDR2 ANQGSEA. The CDR3 runs to 13 residues. Unmatched junction bases numbered 6, after V lost 2 bases and J lost 8 bases. The CDR3 bases are TGCAGCGTTGAACCGGGACAGACCTATGAGCAGTTCTTC. Protein sequence: CSVEPGQTYEQFF.

This rearrangement joins TRBV14 to TRBJ2-5, with D hard to call. Trimming took off 6 bases at V and 2 bases at J, with 10 bases between the two ends. Germline values: CDR1 SGHDN, CDR2 FVKESK. The CDR3 contains 13 residues. The CDR3 bases are TGTGCCAGCAGTCCCGAGACTCAAGAGACCCAGTACTTC. Its protein product is CASSPETQETQYF.

This clonotype was seen a few times. This chain uses TRBV19 with TRBJ2-7; no clear D gene. Germline values: CDR1 LNHDA, CDR2 SQIVND (reference sequence). CDR3 size: 14 residues. V lost 3 bases to trimming and J lost 1 base, with 10 bases between them. For the CDR3, the DNA is TGTGCCAGTAGTATTTCCACAACTTCCTACGAGCAGTACTTC. Amino acids: CASSISTTSYEQYF.

This clonotype was seen only a few times. The chain uses TRBV12-3 or TRBV12-4 and TRBJ2-5; D gene unclear. V lost 6 bases and J 4 bases, leaving 9 bases between the germline ends. This CDR3 has 12 residues. The CDR3 coding sequence is TGTGCCAGCAGCATTAACCTAGAGACCCAGTACTTC. This translates into CASSINLETQYF.

V gene TRBV7-8 combines with J gene TRBJ2-7; D is unresolved. The CDR3 loop spans 12 amino acids. V was clipped by 1 base and J by 6 bases, with 7 bases between them. Germline lookup yields CDR1 SGHVS and CDR2 FQNEAQ. The CDR3 reads CASSLGTAEQYF. Here the CDR3 DNA reads TGTGCCAGCAGCTTAGGAACAGCCGAGCAGTACTTC.

The chain's CDR3 is CASSFRLARVGEQFF. In DNA, the CDR3 is TGCGCCAGCAGCTTTAGACTAGCCAGGGTGGGTGAGCAGTTCTTC. The chain carries TRBV5-1 and TRBJ2-1; TRBD2 agrees at 7 bases. With V trimmed by 2 bases and J by 9 bases, 11 bases remained unmatched. CDR3 length: 15 amino acids. The germline V gene has CDR1 SGHRS and CDR2 YFSETQ. The entire variable domain, with the rest obtained from reference TRBV5-1 and TRBJ2-1, is as follows: KAGVTQTPRYLIKTRGQQVTLSCSPISGHRSVSWYQQTPGQGLQFLFEYFSETQRNKGNFPGRFSGRQFSNSRSEMNVSTLELGDSALYLCASSFRLARVGEQFFGPGTRLTVL.

This clonotype was detected ten times or more. This chain uses TRBV25-1 with TRBJ1-1; D remains unclear. This CDR3 has 12 amino acids. Looked up from germline, CDR1 is MGHDK and CDR2 is SYGVNS. Trimming took 6 bases from V and 10 from J, leaving 15 bases between them. Written as DNA, the CDR3 is TGTGCCAGCAGCCACGGGAGGTGGGGAGCTTTCTTT. Its protein is CASSHGRWGAFF.

This clonotype came up many times. The rearrangement uses TRBV5-1 and TRBJ1-6; weak D call: TRBD1 (6 bases). The CDR3 has 15 residues. Trimming removed 3 bases from V and 11 bases from J, with 18 bases in between. Germline values: CDR1 SGHRS, CDR2 YFSETQ. The CDR3 nucleotides are TGCGCCAGCAGCTGGAGGGACAAAAGTTCAGCACCCCTCCACTTT. This encodes CASSWRDKSSAPLHF.

This clonotype came up many times. V and J are TRBV6-1 and TRBJ2-7, with D tentatively TRBD1 (5 bases). Trimming stripped 3 bases from V and 2 bases from J, with 14 bases between. Looked up from germline, CDR1 is MNHNS and CDR2 is SASEGT. The CDR3 consists of 15 residues. The CDR3 spells CASSDSLARAYEQYV. CDR3 in DNA: TGTGCCAGCAGTGACAGTTTAGCCAGGGCCTACGAGCAGTACGTC.

In this sample, this clonotype turned up many times. CDR3 coding DNA: TGCAGTGCTCCACAGGGGACCTACGAGCAGTACTTC. Translating gives CSAPQGTYEQYF. The genes are TRBV20-1 and TRBJ2-7; 7 bases align to TRBD1. The CDR3 totals 12 residues. With V trimmed by 5 bases and J by 2 bases, 3 bases remained unmatched. CDR1 and CDR2 (germline): DFQATT, SNEGSKA (reference sequence).

This clonotype was observed a few times. The chain recombines TRBV28 with TRBJ1-1; unclear D gene. The V gene's germline CDR1 is MDHEN and CDR2 SYDVKM. Deletions cut 5 bases from V and 4 bases from J, with 11 bases between. CDR3 size: 13 residues. The CDR3 sequence is CASSISGFTEAFF. Here the CDR3 DNA reads TGTGCCAGCAGTATCTCGGGCTTCACTGAAGCTTTCTTT.

This clonotype was detected only a few times. This chain joins TRBV7-6 and TRBJ2-3; D gene ambiguous. V was trimmed by 4 bases and J by 5 bases, leaving 10 bases between them. This CDR3 is 13 amino acids long. In germline, CDR1 is SGHVS, CDR2 FNYEAQ. For the CDR3, the DNA is TGTGCCAGCAGCTCACCAAGTGGAGATACGCAGTATTTT. The encoded protein is CASSSPSGDTQYF.

The table lists this clonotype with many counts. V and J are TRBV11-2 and TRBJ2-7, with 14 bases aligning to TRBD2. Per the germline V gene, CDR1 is SGHAT and CDR2 is FQNNGV. CDR3 size: 18 residues. With 5 bases clipped from V and 9 bases from J, the junction kept 18 bases outside the gene matches. CDR3 amino acids: CASSRLGTSGSLSLRQYF. For the CDR3, the DNA is TGTGCCAGCAGCCGTTTAGGGACTAGCGGGAGTTTGAGTCTTAGGCAGTACTTC.

In its sample, this clonotype was seen many times. The chain carries TRBV27 and TRBJ2-7; 11 nucleotides align to TRBD2. Germline-derived CDR1 and CDR2 are MNHEY and SMNVEV (reference sequence). The CDR3 loop spans 15 amino acids. The V segment lost 5 bases and the J segment 4 bases; nucleotides outside the gene matches: 7. The CDR3 here is CASSLGTSGLYEQYF. The CDR3 coding sequence is TGTGCCAGCAGTCTAGGGACTAGCGGCTTATACGAGCAGTACTTC.

This clonotype was counted ten times or more. The J gene is TRBJ2-6, the V gene TRBV18, with D perhaps matching TRBD1 or TRBD2 (6 bases each). This CDR3 comprises 14 residues. The germline V gene has CDR1 KGHSH and CDR2 LQKENI. The ends were cut back, 2 bases at V and 12 bases at J, with 14 bases in the middle. CDR3 DNA sequence: TGTGCCAGCTCACCAGCACAGGGACTCATCGTCCTGACTTTC. Its translation: CASSPAQGLIVLTF.

The rearrangement links TRBV11-2 to TRBJ2-2; 8 bases are shared with TRBD2. Germline CDR1 and CDR2: SGHAT and FQNNGV. The CDR3 consists of 18 residues. Trimming cost V 1 base and J 4 bases; bases outside gene matches: 11. The CDR3 nucleotides read TGTGCCAGCAGCTTAGGGGTTGGGACTAGTAGATTCACCGGGGAGCTGTTTTTT. Translating it yields CASSLGVGTSRFTGELFF.

This clonotype was detected ten times or more. This sequence joins TRBV4-3 and TRBJ2-7; D tentatively fits TRBD1 or TRBD2 (5 bases each). Trimming took 1 base from V and 0 from J, leaving 13 bases between them. CDR1 is LGHNA and CDR2 is YSLEER in the germline V gene. This CDR3 contains 16 residues. The CDR3 reads CASSQVSGTGSYEQYF. In DNA, the CDR3 is TGCGCCAGCAGCCAAGTCTCGGGGACGGGCTCCTACGAGCAGTACTTC.

In its sample, this clonotype was seen many times. The chain uses TRBV2 and TRBJ2-4; no reliable D call. Germline CDR1 is SNHLY and CDR2 is FYNNEI. This CDR3 has 15 amino acids. Trimming removed 3 bases at V and 0 bases at J, with 9 bases between. CDR3 nucleotide sequence: TGTGCCAGCAGTGACGTGGGTCTAGCCAAAAACATTCAGTACTTC. Translation gives CASSDVGLAKNIQYF.

This clonotype was recorded a few times. The chain joins TRBV7-9 to TRBJ2-1; TRBD2 agrees at 8 bases. V was clipped by 6 bases and J by 4 bases; unmatched bases: 8. Per the germline V gene, CDR1 is SEHNR and CDR2 is FQNEAQ (reference sequence). This CDR3 spans 15 amino acids. CDR3 coding DNA: TGTGCCAGCAGGTTCGGGGCTAGCGGGTACAATGAGCAGTTCTTC. Its translation: CASRFGASGYNEQFF.

This clonotype was detected ten times or more. The chain combines TRBV20-1 with TRBJ1-3; D is uncertain. CDR1 is DFQATT and CDR2 is SNEGSKA in the germline V gene (reference sequence). The CDR3 contains 16 residues. V lost 6 bases and J 0 bases, leaving 18 bases between the germline ends. CDR3 amino acids: CSANARTSSSGNTIYF. In DNA, the CDR3 is TGCAGTGCCAATGCCCGGACGTCAAGCTCTGGAAACACCATATATTTT.

In this sample, this clonotype turned up many times. The gene calls are TRBV6-5 and TRBJ2-2; D is possibly TRBD2 (6 bases). CDR3 length equals 12 residues. V was trimmed by 8 bases and J by 4 bases, leaving 8 bases between them. The germline CDR1 and CDR2 sequences are MNHEY and SVGAGI. This CDR3 reads CASLGGTGELFF. The CDR3 DNA follows: TGTGCCAGCTTGGGGGGCACCGGGGAGCTGTTTTTT.

This clonotype was detected ten times or more. The chain employs TRBV29-1 and TRBJ2-1, with 8 bases fitting TRBD2. The CDR3 is made up of 14 amino acids. Trimming removed 4 bases from V and 10 bases from J; junction bases left unmatched: 12. CDR1 is SQVTM and CDR2 is ANQGSEA in the germline V gene. The DNA of the CDR3 is TGCAGCGTTGCTCCGGGAGGGGGGCTAGGGGAGCAGTTCTTC. This gives the protein CSVAPGGGLGEQFF.

This chain links TRBV7-2 with TRBJ2-6; D is unclear. Germline CDR1 reads SGHTA; CDR2 reads FQGNSA. The CDR3 spans 14 residues. V was trimmed by 6 bases and J by 1 base, leaving 7 bases between them. The CDR3 spells CASSIWSGANVLTF. CDR3 DNA: TGTGCCAGCAGTATCTGGTCTGGGGCCAACGTCCTGACTTTC. Filled out from reference TRBV7-2 and TRBJ2-6, the complete variable domain reads GAGVSQSPSNKVTEKGKDVELRCDPISGHTALYWYRQSLGQGLEFLIYFQGNSAPDKSGLPSDRFSAERTGGSVSTLTIQRTQQEDSAVYLCASSIWSGANVLTFGAGSRLTVL.

This clonotype was picked up a small number of times. The chain uses TRBV11-2 and TRBJ2-1; 11 bases are shared with TRBD2. Unmatched junction bases numbered 4, after V lost 5 bases and J lost 7 bases. Germline CDR1 and CDR2: SGHAT and FQNNGV. The CDR3 loop spans 14 amino acids. In DNA, the CDR3 is TGTGCCAGCAGCACAAGACTAGCGGGGAATGAGCAGTTCTTC. Translating it yields CASSTRLAGNEQFF. The variable domain in full, completed from reference TRBV11-2 and TRBJ2-1, reads EAGVAQSPRYKIIEKRQSVAFWCNPISGHATLYWYQQILGQGPKLLIQFQNNGVVDDSQLPKDRFSAERLKGVDSTLKIQPAKLEDSAVYLCASSTRLAGNEQFFGPGTRLTVL.